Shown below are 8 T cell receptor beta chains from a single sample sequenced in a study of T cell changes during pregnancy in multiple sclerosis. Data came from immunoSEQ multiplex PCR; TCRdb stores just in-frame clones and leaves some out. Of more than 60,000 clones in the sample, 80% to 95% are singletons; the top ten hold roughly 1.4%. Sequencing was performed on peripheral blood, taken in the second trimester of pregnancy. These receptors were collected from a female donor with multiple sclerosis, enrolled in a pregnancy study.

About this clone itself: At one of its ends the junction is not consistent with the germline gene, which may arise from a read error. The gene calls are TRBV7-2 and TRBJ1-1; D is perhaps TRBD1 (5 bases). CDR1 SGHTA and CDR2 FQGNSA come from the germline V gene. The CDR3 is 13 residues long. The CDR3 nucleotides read TGTGCCAGCACTAGAACTTCAGGATCCAGGGCACCTTTT. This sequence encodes CASTRTSGSRAPF.

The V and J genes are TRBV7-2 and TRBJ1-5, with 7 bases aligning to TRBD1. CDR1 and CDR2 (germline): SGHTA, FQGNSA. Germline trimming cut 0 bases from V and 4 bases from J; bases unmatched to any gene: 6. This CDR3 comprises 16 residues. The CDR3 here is CASSLAATGANQPQHF. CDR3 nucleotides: TGTGCCAGCAGCTTAGCCGCAACAGGGGCTAATCAGCCCCAGCATTTT.

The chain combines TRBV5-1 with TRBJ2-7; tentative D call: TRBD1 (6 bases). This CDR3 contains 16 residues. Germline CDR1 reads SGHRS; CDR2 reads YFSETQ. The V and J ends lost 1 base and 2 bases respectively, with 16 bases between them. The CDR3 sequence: CASSLSPQGTTYEQYF. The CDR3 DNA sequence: TGCGCCAGCAGCTTGAGCCCACAGGGAACTACCTACGAGCAGTACTTC.

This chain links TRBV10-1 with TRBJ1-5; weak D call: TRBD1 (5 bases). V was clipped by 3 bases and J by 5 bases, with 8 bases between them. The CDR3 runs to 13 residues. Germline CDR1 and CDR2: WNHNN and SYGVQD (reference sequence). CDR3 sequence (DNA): TGCGCCAGCAGTGATGACAGCGATCAGCCCCAGCATTTT. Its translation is CASSDDSDQPQHF.

The CDR3: CASSDPRPSGNTIYF. CDR3 DNA: TGTGCCAGCAGTGACCCCAGGCCGTCAGGAAACACCATATATTTT. The chain couples TRBV2 to TRBJ1-3; D is uncertain. The length of the CDR3 is 15 residues. Germline-derived CDR1 and CDR2 are SNHLY and FYNNEI. With 3 bases removed from V and 4 bases from J, the gap between germline ends came to 13 bases. Filled out from reference TRBV2 and TRBJ1-3, the complete variable domain reads EPEVTQTPSHQVTQMGQEVILRCVPISNHLYFYWYRQILGQKVEFLVSFYNNEISEKSEIFDDQFSVERPDGSNFTLKIRSTKLEDSAMYFCASSDPRPSGNTIYFGEGSWLTVV.

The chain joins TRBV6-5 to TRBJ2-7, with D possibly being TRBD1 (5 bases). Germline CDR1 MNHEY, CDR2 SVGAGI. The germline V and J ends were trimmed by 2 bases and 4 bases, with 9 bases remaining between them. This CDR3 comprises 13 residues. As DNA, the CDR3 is TGTGCCAGCAGTTACGACAACAGGTACGAGCAGTACTTC. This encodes CASSYDNRYEQYF.

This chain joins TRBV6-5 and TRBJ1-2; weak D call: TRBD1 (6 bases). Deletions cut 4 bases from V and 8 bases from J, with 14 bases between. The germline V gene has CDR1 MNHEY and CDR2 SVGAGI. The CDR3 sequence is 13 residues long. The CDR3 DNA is TGTGCCAGCAGTTTTCGACAGGTCGGCGGCTACACCTTC. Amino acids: CASSFRQVGGYTF.

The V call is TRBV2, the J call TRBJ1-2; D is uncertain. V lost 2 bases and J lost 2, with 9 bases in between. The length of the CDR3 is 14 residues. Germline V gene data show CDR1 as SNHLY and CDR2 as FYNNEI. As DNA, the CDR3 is TGTGCCAGCAGTGAATATCCGGAGAACTATGGCTACACCTTC. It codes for CASSEYPENYGYTF.